This section outlines one T cell receptor beta chain sequence together with its context. Its antigen is currently unknown. Germline CDR1 reads LGHDT; CDR2 reads YNNKEL (reference sequence). The CDR3 is 13 residues long. Deletions cut 3 bases from V and 10 bases from J, with 13 bases between. The method was immunoSEQ multiplex PCR; TCRdb's version includes in-frame clones alone and lacks a portion of them. The sample holds 350,000 to 500,000 clones, approximately 90% seen once. Specified treatment: some 19 received Ad26.COV2.S at low or high dose, single or two shots; about 5 received placebo; per-sample allocation not given. Specimen acquisition occurred on day 63 following the initial vaccine or placebo injection. Donation was by an adult aged 18-55 years who was in Boston. This record comes from a study of Ad26.COV2.S vaccination and SARS-CoV-2 variants. Overall study findings and caveats: Vaccine recipients posted higher spike-specific TCR breadth than their placebo counterparts.

This sequence was found in a person aged 18-65 years who received the Ad26.COV2.S COVID-19 vaccine or a placebo. The sequences come from peripheral blood, collected in a trial of Ad26.COV2.S vaccine versus placebo. This chain uses TRBV3-1 (or the pseudogene TRBV3-2) with TRBJ1-5; D might be TRBD1 (5 bases). For the CDR3, the DNA is TGTGCCAGCAGCCACCAACAGGAGCATCCCCAGCATTTT. Its translation: CASSHQQEHPQHF.